This TCR beta chain originates from a study of response to subunit inactivated influenza vaccine. This clonotype was recorded a few times. The CDR3 is 17 residues long. Germline CDR1 and CDR2: SGHNT and YENEEA. V lost 4 bases, J lost 1 base, and 5 bases stayed unmatched. TCRdb re-called the RT-PCR reads with MiXCR, one entry per CDR3 protein. This table has 500,000 to 600,000 distinct CDR3 sequences, around 11% appearing once. These data were also reused for a study on T cells expressing NK-cell markers. That report notes: cDNA encoding TCR beta was synthesized via 5'RACE template switching incorporating UMIs. Alpha-beta TCR T cells were the sole sorting target in several experiments, owing to an anti-gamma-delta TCR antibody. CD8+ T cells in roughly six donors included dominant NKG2C+ clonotypes at about 1.0-8%. The CD3+CD56-NKG2C+ fraction of four donors was likewise dominated by these clonotypes. No clear determination of HCMV specificity was made for expanded NKG2C+ T cell clones.

The chain is built from TRBV11-3 and TRBJ2-5; 14 bases are a match to TRBD2. The TCR originated in a man aged 50-60 years who received an inactivated influenza vaccine. The starting material was PBMCs from blood, obtained on the day of vaccination. CDR3 in amino acids: CASSSGLAGGAQETQYF. The CDR3 bases are TGTGCCAGCAGCTCCGGACTAGCGGGGGGTGCCCAAGAGACCCAGTACTTC. Looking up the rest from reference TRBV11-3 and TRBJ2-5 gives the full variable domain: EAGVVQSPRYKIIEKKQPVAFWCNPISGHNTLYWYLQNLGQGPELLIRYENEEAVDDSQLPKDRFSAERLKGVDSTLKIQPAELGDSAVYLCASSSGLAGGAQETQYFGPGTRLLVL.